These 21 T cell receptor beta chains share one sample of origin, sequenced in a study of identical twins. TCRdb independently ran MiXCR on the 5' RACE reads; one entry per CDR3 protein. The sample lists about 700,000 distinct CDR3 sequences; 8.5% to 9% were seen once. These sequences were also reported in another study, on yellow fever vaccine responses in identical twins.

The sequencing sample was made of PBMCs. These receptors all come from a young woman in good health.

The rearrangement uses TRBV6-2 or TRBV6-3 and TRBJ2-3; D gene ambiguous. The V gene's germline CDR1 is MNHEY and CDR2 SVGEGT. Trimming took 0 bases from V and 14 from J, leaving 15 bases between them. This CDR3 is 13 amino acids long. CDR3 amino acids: CASSYSSLVALYF. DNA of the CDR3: TGTGCCAGCAGTTACTCGAGTTTGGTAGCTCTGTATTTT.

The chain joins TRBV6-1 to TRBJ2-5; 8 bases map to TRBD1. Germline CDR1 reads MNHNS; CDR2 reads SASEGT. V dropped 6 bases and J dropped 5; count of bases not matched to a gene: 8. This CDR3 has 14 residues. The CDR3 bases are TGTGCCAGCAGCCGGACAGGGAGTTCGGAGACCCAGTACTTC. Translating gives CASSRTGSSETQYF.

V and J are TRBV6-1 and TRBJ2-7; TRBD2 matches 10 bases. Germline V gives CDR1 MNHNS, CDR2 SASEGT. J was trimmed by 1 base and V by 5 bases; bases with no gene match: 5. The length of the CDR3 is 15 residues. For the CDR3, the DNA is TGTGCCAGCAGTCCAACTAGCGGGATTTCCTACGAGCAGTACTTC. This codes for CASSPTSGISYEQYF.

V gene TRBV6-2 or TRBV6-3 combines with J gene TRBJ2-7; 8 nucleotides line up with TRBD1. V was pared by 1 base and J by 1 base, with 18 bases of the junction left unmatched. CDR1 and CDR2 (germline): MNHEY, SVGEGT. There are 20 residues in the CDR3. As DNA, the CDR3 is TGTGCCAGCAGTTACTACAGGGGGACGGGAGCGATACTAGGGTCCTACGAGCAGTACTTC. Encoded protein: CASSYYRGTGAILGSYEQYF.

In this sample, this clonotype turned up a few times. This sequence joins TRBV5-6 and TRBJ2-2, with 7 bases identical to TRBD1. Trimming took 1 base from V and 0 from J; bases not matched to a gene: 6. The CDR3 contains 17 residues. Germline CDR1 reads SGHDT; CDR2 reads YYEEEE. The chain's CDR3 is CASSLNRDRTNTGELFF. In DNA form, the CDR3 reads TGTGCCAGCAGCTTGAATCGGGACAGAACGAACACCGGGGAGCTGTTTTTT.

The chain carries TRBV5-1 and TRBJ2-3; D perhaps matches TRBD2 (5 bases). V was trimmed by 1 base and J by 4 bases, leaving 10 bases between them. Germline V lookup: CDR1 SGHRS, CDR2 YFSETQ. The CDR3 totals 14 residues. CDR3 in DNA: TGCGCCAGCAGCTTGACGGGGTACGCAGATACGCAGTATTTT. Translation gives CASSLTGYADTQYF.

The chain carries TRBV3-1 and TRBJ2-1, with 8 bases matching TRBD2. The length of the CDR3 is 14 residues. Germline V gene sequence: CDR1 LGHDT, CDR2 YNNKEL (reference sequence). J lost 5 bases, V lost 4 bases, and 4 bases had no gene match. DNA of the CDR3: TGTGCCAGCAGCCTAGCGGGGACCCACAATGAGCAGTTCTTC. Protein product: CASSLAGTHNEQFF.

This chain's CDR3 is CASSLIDRGGSPLHF. The CDR3 region has the DNA TGTGCCAGCAGTTTGATCGACAGGGGAGGTTCACCCCTCCACTTT. The V and J genes are TRBV28 and TRBJ1-6; 8 positions match TRBD1. The trim removed 3 bases at V and 9 bases at J, leaving 7 bases unmatched. Looked up from germline, CDR1 is MDHEN and CDR2 is SYDVKM. The CDR3 runs 15 residues.

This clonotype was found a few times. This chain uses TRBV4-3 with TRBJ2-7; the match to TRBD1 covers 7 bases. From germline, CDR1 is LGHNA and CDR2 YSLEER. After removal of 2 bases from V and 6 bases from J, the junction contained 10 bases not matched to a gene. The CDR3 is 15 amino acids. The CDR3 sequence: CASSQLGQVPSEQYF. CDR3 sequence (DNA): TGCGCCAGCAGCCAATTAGGACAGGTCCCATCCGAGCAGTACTTC.

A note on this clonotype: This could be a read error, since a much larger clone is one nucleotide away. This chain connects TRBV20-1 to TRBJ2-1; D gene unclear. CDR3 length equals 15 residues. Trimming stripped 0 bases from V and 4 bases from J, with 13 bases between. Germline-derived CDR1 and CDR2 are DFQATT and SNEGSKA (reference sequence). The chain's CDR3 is CSARDIQLPYNEQFF. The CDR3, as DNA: TGCAGTGCTAGAGATATCCAACTACCTTACAATGAGCAGTTCTTC.

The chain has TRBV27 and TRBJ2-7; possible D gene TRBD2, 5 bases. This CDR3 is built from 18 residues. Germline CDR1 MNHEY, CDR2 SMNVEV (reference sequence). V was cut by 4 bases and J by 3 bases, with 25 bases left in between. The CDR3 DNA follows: TGTGCCAGCAGTTCCCTCGGATTGCGAGCGGCACTTATCTACGAGCAGTACTTC. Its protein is CASSSLGLRAALIYEQYF.

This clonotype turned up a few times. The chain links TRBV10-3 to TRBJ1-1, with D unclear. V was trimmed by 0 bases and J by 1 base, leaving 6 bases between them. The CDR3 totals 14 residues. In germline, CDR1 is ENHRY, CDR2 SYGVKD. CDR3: CAISESAGNTEAFF. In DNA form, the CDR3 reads TGTGCCATCAGTGAGTCGGCAGGGAACACTGAAGCTTTCTTT.

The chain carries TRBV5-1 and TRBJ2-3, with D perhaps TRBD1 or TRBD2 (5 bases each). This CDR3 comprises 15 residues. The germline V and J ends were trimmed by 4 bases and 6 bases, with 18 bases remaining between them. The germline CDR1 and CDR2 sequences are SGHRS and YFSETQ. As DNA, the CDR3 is TGCGCCAGCAGCGGGACGGTTTACCCCGGGGATACGCAGTATTTT. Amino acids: CASSGTVYPGDTQYF.

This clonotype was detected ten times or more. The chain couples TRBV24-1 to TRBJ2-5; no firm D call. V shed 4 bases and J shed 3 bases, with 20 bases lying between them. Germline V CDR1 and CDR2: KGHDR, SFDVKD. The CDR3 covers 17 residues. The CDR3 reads CATSDSPLPDAEETQYF. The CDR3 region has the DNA TGTGCCACCAGTGACTCCCCCTTACCGGACGCTGAAGAGACCCAGTACTTC.

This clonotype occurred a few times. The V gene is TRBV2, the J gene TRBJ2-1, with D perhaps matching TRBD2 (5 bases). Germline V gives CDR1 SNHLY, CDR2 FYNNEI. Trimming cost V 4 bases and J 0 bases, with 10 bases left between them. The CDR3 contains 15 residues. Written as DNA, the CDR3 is TGTGCCAGCAGTGGAGAGCGGAGCTCCTACAATGAGCAGTTCTTC. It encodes CASSGERSSYNEQFF.

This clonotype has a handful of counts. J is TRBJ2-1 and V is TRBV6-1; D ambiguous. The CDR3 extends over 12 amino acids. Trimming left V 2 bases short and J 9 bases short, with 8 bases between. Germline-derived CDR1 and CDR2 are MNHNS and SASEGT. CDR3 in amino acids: CASSEFHREQFF. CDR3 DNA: TGTGCCAGCAGTGAATTTCACCGTGAGCAGTTCTTC.

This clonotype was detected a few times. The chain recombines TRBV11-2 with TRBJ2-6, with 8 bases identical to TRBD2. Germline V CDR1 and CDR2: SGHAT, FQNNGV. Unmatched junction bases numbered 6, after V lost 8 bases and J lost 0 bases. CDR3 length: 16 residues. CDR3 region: CASPGGISSGANVLTF. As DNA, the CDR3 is TGTGCCAGCCCGGGAGGGATTTCCTCTGGGGCCAACGTCCTGACTTTC.

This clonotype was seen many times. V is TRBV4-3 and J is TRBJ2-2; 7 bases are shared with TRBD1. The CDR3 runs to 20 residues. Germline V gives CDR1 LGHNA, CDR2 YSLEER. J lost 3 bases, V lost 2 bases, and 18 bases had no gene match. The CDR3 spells CASSQLTDRARSGYTGELFF. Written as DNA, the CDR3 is TGCGCCAGCAGCCAACTGACAGACAGGGCGAGATCCGGATACACCGGGGAGCTGTTTTTT.

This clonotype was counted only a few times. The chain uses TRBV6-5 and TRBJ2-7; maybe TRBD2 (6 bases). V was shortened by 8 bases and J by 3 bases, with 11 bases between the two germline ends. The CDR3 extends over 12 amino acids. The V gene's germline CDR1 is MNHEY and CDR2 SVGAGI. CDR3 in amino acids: CASRDFDYEQYF. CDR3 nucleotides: TGTGCCAGCCGGGACTTCGACTACGAGCAGTACTTC.

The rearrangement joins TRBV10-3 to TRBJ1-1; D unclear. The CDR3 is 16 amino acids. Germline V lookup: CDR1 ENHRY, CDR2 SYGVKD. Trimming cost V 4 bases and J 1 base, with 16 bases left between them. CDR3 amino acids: CAISGEGGSWNTEAFF. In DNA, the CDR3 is TGTGCCATCAGTGGGGAGGGCGGGAGCTGGAACACTGAAGCTTTCTTT.

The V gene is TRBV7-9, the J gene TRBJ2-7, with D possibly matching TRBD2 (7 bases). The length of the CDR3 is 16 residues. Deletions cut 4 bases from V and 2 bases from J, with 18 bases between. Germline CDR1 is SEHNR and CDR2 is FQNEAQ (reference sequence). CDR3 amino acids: CASSSLLVGGPYEQYF. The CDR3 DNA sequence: TGTGCCAGCAGCTCCCTCTTAGTGGGGGGGCCCTACGAGCAGTACTTC. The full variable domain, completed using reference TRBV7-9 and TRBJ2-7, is DTGVSQNPRHKITKRGQNVTFRCDPISEHNRLYWYRQTLGQGPEFLTYFQNEAQLEKSRLLSDRFSAERPKGSFSTLEIQRTEQGDSAMYLCASSSLLVGGPYEQYFGPGTRLTVT.